Listed below are T cell receptor beta chains from one sample, sequenced in a study of blood T cells in healthy people across ages. TCRdb re-analysed the 5' RACE reads in MiXCR, keeping a single row per CDR3 protein. The table lists approximately 1.5 million distinct CDR3 sequences, approximately 32% of them singletons. Sequenced input: blood. These receptors all stem from a woman in her twenties or thirties in good health. CDR3s include the opening cysteine and the closing phenylalanine or tryptophan. Each record gives: J gene, clone size, D gene, V gene, CDR3 protein, CDR3 DNA. D genes are given only for firm matches. Clone size appears in some rows only: once, few, many, or a class for an expanded clone.

J: TRBJ2-1
size: NA
D: NA
V: TRBV7-9
CDR3: CASTRVGYLDEQFF
DNA: TGTGCCAGCACCCGGGTGGGCTACCTCGATGAGCAGTTCTTC

J: TRBJ1-2
size: NA
D: NA
V: TRBV4-1
CDR3: CASSQSGGDNYGYTF
DNA: TGCGCCAGCAGCCAAAGCGGCGGAGATAACTATGGCTACACCTTC

J: TRBJ2-5
size: few
D: TRBD2
V: TRBV4-1
CDR3: CASSYASSGGVGEQYF
DNA: TGCGCCAGCAGCTACGCATCTAGCGGAGGGGTTGGAGAGCAGTACTTC

J: TRBJ2-1
size: few
D: NA
V: TRBV7-9
CDR3: CASSPGWVPSNEQFF
DNA: TGTGCCAGCAGCCCCGGTTGGGTCCCCTCGAATGAGCAGTTCTTC

J: TRBJ1-5
size: few
D: TRBD1
V: TRBV28
CDR3: CASDFYWDRDQPQHF
DNA: TGTGCCAGCGATTTTTACTGGGACAGAGATCAGCCCCAGCATTTT

J: TRBJ2-7
size: few
D: NA
V: TRBV5-4
CDR3: CASSLPTQASYEQYF
DNA: TGTGCCAGCAGCTTGCCCACACAGGCTTCCTACGAGCAGTACTTC

J: TRBJ1-2
size: NA
D: NA
V: TRBV5-1
CDR3: CASSLDPGSLPGNGYTF
DNA: TGCGCCAGCAGCTTGGATCCAGGGAGCTTGCCTGGGAATGGCTACACCTTC

J: TRBJ2-3
size: NA
D: TRBD2
V: TRBV20-1
CDR3: CSATTSGESTDTQYF
DNA: TGCAGTGCTACGACTAGCGGGGAAAGCACAGATACGCAGTATTTT

J: TRBJ2-7
size: few
D: NA
V: TRBV12-3/TRBV12-4
CDR3: CASNNAGRSYEQYF
DNA: TGTGCCAGCAATAATGCGGGTCGCTCCTACGAGCAGTACTTC

J: TRBJ2-5
size: many
D: TRBD2
V: TRBV29-1
CDR3: CSVGPSGRTQETQYF
DNA: TGCAGCGTTGGCCCTAGCGGGAGAACCCAAGAGACCCAGTACTTC

J: TRBJ2-2
size: many
D: TRBD2
V: TRBV12-5
CDR3: CASGLGKGLAGGHTGELFF
DNA: TGTGCTAGTGGTTTGGGTAAAGGACTAGCGGGAGGCCACACCGGGGAGCTGTTTTTT

J: TRBJ2-7
size: NA
D: TRBD1
V: TRBV2
CDR3: CASRMTGTASYEQYF
DNA: TGTGCCAGCAGGATGACCGGGACAGCCTCCTACGAGCAGTACTTC

J: TRBJ2-7
size: few
D: NA
V: TRBV7-9
CDR3: CASSEWSSGEQYF
DNA: TGTGCCAGCAGCGAGTGGTCGTCCGGAGAGCAGTACTTC

J: TRBJ2-5
size: NA
D: TRBD2
V: TRBV20-1
CDR3: CSARDPERGALVTQYF
DNA: TGCAGTGCTAGAGATCCTGAGCGGGGGGCCCTGGTGACCCAGTACTTC

J: TRBJ2-7
size: many
D: NA
V: TRBV20-1
CDR3: CSWEGASGVPSMGYEQYF
DNA: TGCAGTTGGGAGGGGGCTAGCGGAGTCCCGTCTATGGGCTACGAGCAGTACTTC

J: TRBJ2-3
size: few
D: TRBD2
V: TRBV20-1
CDR3: CSTGLAGEGTDTQYF
DNA: TGCAGTACGGGACTAGCGGGAGAGGGGACAGATACGCAGTATTTT

J: TRBJ2-7
size: few
D: NA
V: TRBV11-2
CDR3: CASSLGTALGSYEQYF
DNA: TGTGCCAGCAGCTTAGGGACAGCCTTGGGCTCCTACGAGCAGTACTTC

J: TRBJ2-7
size: few
D: TRBD1
V: TRBV25-1
CDR3: CASRRTGVTYEQYF
DNA: TGTGCCAGCCGAAGGACAGGGGTAACCTACGAGCAGTACTTC

J: TRBJ1-2
size: few
D: TRBD1
V: TRBV2
CDR3: CASSVGQNGEGYTF
DNA: TGTGCCAGCAGTGTGGGACAGAACGGGGAGGGCTACACCTTC

J: TRBJ2-1
size: NA
D: TRBD1
V: TRBV28
CDR3: CASSSLTGAYNEQFF
DNA: TGTGCCAGCAGTTCCTTGACAGGGGCGTACAATGAGCAGTTCTTC

J: TRBJ2-3
size: NA
D: TRBD2
V: TRBV4-2
CDR3: CASSQGLGGTRDTQYF
DNA: TGTGCCAGCAGCCAAGGTTTGGGGGGGACGAGGGATACGCAGTATTTT

J: TRBJ2-5
size: many
D: NA
V: TRBV4-1
CDR3: CASSQAGSQYF
DNA: TGCGCCAGCAGCCAAGCTGGGTCCCAGTACTTC

J: TRBJ2-2
size: few
D: NA
V: TRBV12-3/TRBV12-4
CDR3: CASRYRGTDTGELFF
DNA: TGTGCCAGCAGGTATCGGGGAACGGACACCGGGGAGCTGTTTTTT

J: TRBJ2-1
size: NA
D: TRBD2
V: TRBV20-1
CDR3: CSARPRRGTSSDEQFF
DNA: TGCAGTGCTAGACCCCGTCGCGGGACTAGTTCCGATGAGCAGTTCTTC

J: TRBJ2-1
size: many
D: NA
V: TRBV15
CDR3: CATSRDGGSYNEQFF
DNA: TGTGCCACCAGCAGAGATGGGGGGTCCTACAATGAGCAGTTCTTC

J: TRBJ2-1
size: NA
D: NA
V: TRBV20-1
CDR3: CSARAPASTNEQFF
DNA: TGCAGTGCTAGAGCCCCCGCTAGCACCAATGAGCAGTTCTTC

J: TRBJ1-2
size: NA
D: NA
V: TRBV10-3
CDR3: CTISEQQSIYGYTF
DNA: TGTACCATCAGTGAGCAGCAGTCAATCTATGGCTACACCTTC

J: TRBJ1-5
size: NA
D: NA
V: TRBV30
CDR3: CAWSVDGPQPQHF
DNA: TGTGCCTGGAGTGTAGATGGCCCTCAACCCCAGCATTTT

J: TRBJ2-1
size: few
D: NA
V: TRBV7-3
CDR3: CASSLDTSSNEQFF
DNA: TGTGCCAGCAGCTTAGACACTAGCTCCAATGAGCAGTTCTTC

J: TRBJ2-5
size: few
D: NA
V: TRBV7-3
CDR3: CASSQGGHETQYF
DNA: TGTGCCAGCAGCCAGGGGGGGCACGAGACCCAGTACTTC

J: TRBJ2-5
size: NA
D: TRBD2
V: TRBV20-1
CDR3: CSATGTTETQYF
DNA: TGCAGTGCTACCGGGACTACGGAGACCCAGTACTTC

J: TRBJ2-5
size: NA
D: NA
V: TRBV11-1
CDR3: CASSSTDGSEETQYF
DNA: TGTGCCAGCAGCTCCACCGACGGATCAGAAGAGACCCAGTACTTC

J: TRBJ2-3
size: NA
D: TRBD2
V: TRBV7-8
CDR3: CVSIDSGGITDTQYF
DNA: TGTGTCAGCATCGATAGCGGGGGGATCACAGATACGCAGTATTTT

J: TRBJ2-1
size: NA
D: NA
V: TRBV5-8
CDR3: CASIGRSSYNEQFF
DNA: TGTGCCAGCATTGGTCGAAGCTCCTACAATGAGCAGTTCTTC

J: TRBJ2-5
size: NA
D: TRBD1
V: TRBV6-5
CDR3: CASSYSRGTGGALVRQYF
DNA: TGTGCCAGCAGTTACTCGAGAGGGACAGGGGGGGCCCTTGTTAGGCAGTACTTC

J: TRBJ2-5
size: many
D: NA
V: TRBV4-1
CDR3: CASSLPGDGGDFQETQYF
DNA: TGCGCCAGCAGCCTACCCGGGGATGGCGGAGACTTCCAAGAGACCCAGTACTTC

J: TRBJ2-3
size: few
D: TRBD2
V: TRBV7-9
CDR3: CASSFERGGPDTQYF
DNA: TGTGCCAGCAGCTTCGAGCGGGGGGGCCCCGATACGCAGTATTTT

J: TRBJ2-7
size: NA
D: TRBD1
V: TRBV27
CDR3: CASNINRDSIYEQYF
DNA: TGTGCCAGCAACATCAACCGGGACAGTATCTACGAGCAGTACTTC

J: TRBJ2-1
size: few
D: TRBD1
V: TRBV29-1
CDR3: CSAGRDDRVPYNEQFF
DNA: TGCAGCGCCGGTCGGGACGACAGGGTGCCTTACAATGAGCAGTTCTTC

J: TRBJ2-7
size: NA
D: NA
V: TRBV25-1
CDR3: CASSAEGLGWDEQYF
DNA: TGTGCCAGCAGTGCGGAAGGCCTGGGCTGGGACGAGCAGTACTTC

J: TRBJ2-1
size: NA
D: TRBD2
V: TRBV7-3
CDR3: CASSFTGGANEQFF
DNA: TGTGCCAGCAGCTTTACGGGGGGGGCGAATGAGCAGTTCTTC

J: TRBJ2-5
size: many
D: TRBD2
V: TRBV4-2
CDR3: CASSQELAGGLHQETQYF
DNA: TGTGCCAGCAGCCAAGAACTAGCGGGGGGCCTCCACCAAGAGACCCAGTACTTC

J: TRBJ1-5
size: NA
D: TRBD1
V: TRBV2
CDR3: CASREDRDPYSNQPQHF
DNA: TGTGCCAGCAGAGAGGACAGGGACCCCTATAGCAATCAGCCCCAGCATTTT

J: TRBJ2-7
size: few
D: NA
V: TRBV27
CDR3: CASSTELGYEQYF
DNA: TGTGCCAGCAGTACGGAGTTAGGCTACGAGCAGTACTTC

J: TRBJ1-2
size: NA
D: TRBD1
V: TRBV7-9
CDR3: CASSVPDRGANGYTF
DNA: TGTGCCAGCAGCGTACCAGACAGGGGCGCGAATGGCTACACCTTC

J: TRBJ2-1
size: many
D: TRBD2
V: TRBV29-1
CDR3: CSVEAGAGSSYNEQFF
DNA: TGCAGCGTTGAAGCAGGAGCGGGAAGCTCCTACAATGAGCAGTTCTTC

J: TRBJ2-7
size: NA
D: NA
V: TRBV9
CDR3: CASSVSPSHYEQYF
DNA: TGTGCCAGCAGCGTATCTCCCTCTCACTACGAGCAGTACTTC

J: TRBJ1-4
size: NA
D: NA
V: TRBV30
CDR3: CAWRPKGEKLFF
DNA: TGTGCCTGGAGACCGAAGGGGGAAAAACTGTTTTTT

J: TRBJ2-5
size: NA
D: NA
V: TRBV7-8
CDR3: CASRPSILETQYF
DNA: TGTGCCAGCAGACCCAGTATTTTGGAGACCCAGTACTTC

J: TRBJ2-3
size: NA
D: TRBD2
V: TRBV4-1
CDR3: CASSQLGLAGPTLADTQYF
DNA: TGCGCCAGCAGCCAGCTCGGACTAGCGGGGCCTACCTTGGCAGATACGCAGTATTTT

J: TRBJ1-1
size: few
D: NA
V: TRBV3-1
CDR3: CASSQDHSIYTEAFF
DNA: TGTGCCAGCAGCCAAGATCACAGCATATACACTGAAGCTTTCTTT

J: TRBJ1-2
size: many
D: TRBD1
V: TRBV3-1
CDR3: CASSQGQGEYTF
DNA: TGTGCCAGCAGCCAAGGACAGGGTGAATACACCTTC

J: TRBJ1-2
size: NA
D: NA
V: TRBV27
CDR3: CASSPYVAGSDYGYTF
DNA: TGTGCCAGCAGTCCCTACGTGGCTGGGTCGGACTATGGCTACACCTTC

J: TRBJ1-4
size: NA
D: NA
V: TRBV20-1
CDR3: CSARDYSGAEGNEKLFF
DNA: TGCAGTGCTAGAGATTATTCTGGGGCAGAGGGTAATGAAAAACTGTTTTTT

J: TRBJ2-1
size: NA
D: TRBD2
V: TRBV20-1
CDR3: CSATGTTSYNEQFF
DNA: TGCAGTGCAACCGGGACTACTTCCTACAATGAGCAGTTCTTC

J: TRBJ1-4
size: once
D: NA
V: TRBV20-1
CDR3: CSATKASGVGEKLFF
DNA: TGCAGTGCGACTAAGGCATCAGGAGTGGGTGAAAAACTGTTTTTT

J: TRBJ2-1
size: NA
D: TRBD2
V: TRBV7-3
CDR3: CASSLGASGSKNEQFF
DNA: TGTGCCAGCAGCCTGGGGGCTAGCGGGAGTAAAAATGAGCAGTTCTTC

J: TRBJ2-7
size: NA
D: TRBD1
V: TRBV28
CDR3: CASTIPGQGFGEQYF
DNA: TGTGCCAGCACCATACCGGGACAGGGATTTGGCGAGCAGTACTTC

J: TRBJ1-2
size: few
D: NA
V: TRBV7-3
CDR3: CASSLDPSRGYGYTF
DNA: TGTGCCAGCAGCTTAGACCCATCACGGGGCTATGGCTACACCTTC

J: TRBJ2-4
size: NA
D: TRBD2
V: TRBV4-1
CDR3: CASSYLAGLAKNIQYF
DNA: TGCGCCAGCAGCTATCTAGCGGGACTAGCCAAAAACATTCAGTACTTC